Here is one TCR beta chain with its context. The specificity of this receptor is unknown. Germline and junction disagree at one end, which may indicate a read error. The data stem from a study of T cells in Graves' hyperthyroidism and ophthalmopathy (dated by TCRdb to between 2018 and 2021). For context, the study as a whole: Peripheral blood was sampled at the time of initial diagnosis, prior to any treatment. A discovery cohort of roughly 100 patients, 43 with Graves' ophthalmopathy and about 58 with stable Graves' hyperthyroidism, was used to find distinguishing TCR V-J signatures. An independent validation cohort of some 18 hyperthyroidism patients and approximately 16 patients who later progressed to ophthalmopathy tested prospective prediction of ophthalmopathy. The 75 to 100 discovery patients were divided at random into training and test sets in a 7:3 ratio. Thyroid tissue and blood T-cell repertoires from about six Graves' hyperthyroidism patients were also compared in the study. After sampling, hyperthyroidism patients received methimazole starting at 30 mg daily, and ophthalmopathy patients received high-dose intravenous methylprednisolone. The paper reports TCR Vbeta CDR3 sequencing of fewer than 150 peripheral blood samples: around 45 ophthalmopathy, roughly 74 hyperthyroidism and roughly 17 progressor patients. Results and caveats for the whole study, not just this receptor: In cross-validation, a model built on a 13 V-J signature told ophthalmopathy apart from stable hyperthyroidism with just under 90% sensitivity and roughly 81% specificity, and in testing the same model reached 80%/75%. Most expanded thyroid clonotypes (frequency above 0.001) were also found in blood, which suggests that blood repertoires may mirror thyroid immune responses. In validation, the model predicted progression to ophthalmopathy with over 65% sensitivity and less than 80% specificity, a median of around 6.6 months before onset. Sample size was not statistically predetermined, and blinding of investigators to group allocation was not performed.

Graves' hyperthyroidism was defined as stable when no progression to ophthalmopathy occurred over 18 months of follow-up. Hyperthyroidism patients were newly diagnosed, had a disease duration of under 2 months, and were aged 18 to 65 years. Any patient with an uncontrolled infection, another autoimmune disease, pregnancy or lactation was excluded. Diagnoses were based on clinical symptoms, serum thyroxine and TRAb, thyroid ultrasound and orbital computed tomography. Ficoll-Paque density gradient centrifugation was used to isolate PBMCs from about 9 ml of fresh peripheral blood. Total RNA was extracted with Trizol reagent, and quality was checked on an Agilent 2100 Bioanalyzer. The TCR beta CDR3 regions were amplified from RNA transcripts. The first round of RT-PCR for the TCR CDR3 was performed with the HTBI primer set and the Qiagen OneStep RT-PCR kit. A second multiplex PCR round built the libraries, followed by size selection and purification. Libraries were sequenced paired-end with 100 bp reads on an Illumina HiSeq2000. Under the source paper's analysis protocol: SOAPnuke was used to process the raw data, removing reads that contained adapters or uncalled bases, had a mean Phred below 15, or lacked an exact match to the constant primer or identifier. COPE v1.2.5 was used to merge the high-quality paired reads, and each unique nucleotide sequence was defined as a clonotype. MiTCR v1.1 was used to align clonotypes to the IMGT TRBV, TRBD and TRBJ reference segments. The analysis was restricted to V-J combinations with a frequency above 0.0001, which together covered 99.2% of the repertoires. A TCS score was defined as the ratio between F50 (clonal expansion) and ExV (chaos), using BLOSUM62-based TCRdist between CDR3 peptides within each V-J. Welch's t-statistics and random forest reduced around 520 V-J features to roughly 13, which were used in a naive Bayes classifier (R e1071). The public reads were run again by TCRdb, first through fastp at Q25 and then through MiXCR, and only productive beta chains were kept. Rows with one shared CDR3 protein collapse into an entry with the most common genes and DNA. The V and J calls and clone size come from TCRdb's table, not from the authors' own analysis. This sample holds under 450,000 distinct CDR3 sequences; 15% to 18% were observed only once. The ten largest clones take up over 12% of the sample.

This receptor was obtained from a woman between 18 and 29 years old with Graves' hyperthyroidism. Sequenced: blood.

For the CDR3, the sequence is CASTTDLGSSGADVLTF. The sequenced DNA is TGCGCCAGCACCACTGACCTGGGTAGCTCTGGGGCCGACGTCCTGACTTTC. The sequence joins TRBV5-1 to TRBJ2-6; the best D guess is TRBD1, with 5 bases matching. Per the germline V gene, SGHRS is the CDR1 and YFSETQ is the CDR2. Including cysteine and phenylalanine, the CDR3 has 17 amino acids. The entry retains the CDR3 DNA only, 51 bases that are in frame from base 1.